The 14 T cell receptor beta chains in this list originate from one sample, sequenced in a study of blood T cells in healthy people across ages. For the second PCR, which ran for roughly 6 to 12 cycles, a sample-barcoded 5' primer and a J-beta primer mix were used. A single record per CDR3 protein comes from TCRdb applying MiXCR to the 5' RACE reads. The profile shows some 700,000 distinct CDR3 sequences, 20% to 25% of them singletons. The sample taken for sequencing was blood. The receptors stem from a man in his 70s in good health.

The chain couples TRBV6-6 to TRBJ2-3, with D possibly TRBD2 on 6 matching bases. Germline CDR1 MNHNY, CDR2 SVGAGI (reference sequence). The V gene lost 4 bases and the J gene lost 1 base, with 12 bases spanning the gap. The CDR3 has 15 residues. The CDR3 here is CASSFSGLRTDTQYF. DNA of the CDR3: TGTGCCAGCAGTTTTTCGGGACTCCGCACAGATACGCAGTATTTT.

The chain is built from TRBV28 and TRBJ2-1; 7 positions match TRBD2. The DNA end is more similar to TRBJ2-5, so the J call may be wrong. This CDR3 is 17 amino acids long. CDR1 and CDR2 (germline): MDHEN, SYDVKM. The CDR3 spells CASNLSGSHYFQETQYF. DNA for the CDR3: TGTGCCAGTAACCTTAGCGGGTCCCACTACTTCCAAGAGACCCAGTACTTC.

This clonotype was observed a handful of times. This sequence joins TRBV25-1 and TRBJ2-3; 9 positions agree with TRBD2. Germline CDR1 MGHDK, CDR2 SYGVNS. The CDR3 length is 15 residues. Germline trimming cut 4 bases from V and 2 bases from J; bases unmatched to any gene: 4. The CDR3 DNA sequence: TGTGCCAGCAGTGCCCTAGCGGGGCTCACAGATACGCAGTATTTT. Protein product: CASSALAGLTDTQYF.

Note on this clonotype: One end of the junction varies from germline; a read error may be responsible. The CDR3 region has the DNA TGCAGTGTTAGAGAAGGCGGGAGGGTCCCAGATACGCAGTATTTT. Its protein is CSVREGGRVPDTQYF. The gene calls are TRBV20-1 and TRBJ2-3; TRBD2 aligns across 9 bases. The V gene's germline CDR1 is DFQATT and CDR2 SNEGSKA (reference sequence). The CDR3 contains 15 residues.

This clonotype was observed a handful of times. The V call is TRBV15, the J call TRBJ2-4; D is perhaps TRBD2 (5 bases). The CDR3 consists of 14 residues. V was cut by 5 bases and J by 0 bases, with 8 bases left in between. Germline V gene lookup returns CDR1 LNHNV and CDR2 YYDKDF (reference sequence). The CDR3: CATSWAGAKNIQYF. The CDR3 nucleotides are TGTGCCACCAGCTGGGCGGGAGCCAAAAACATTCAGTACTTC.

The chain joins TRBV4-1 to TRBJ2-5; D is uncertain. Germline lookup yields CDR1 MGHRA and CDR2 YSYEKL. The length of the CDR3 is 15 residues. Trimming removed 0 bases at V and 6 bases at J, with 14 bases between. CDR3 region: CASSQDSQNGKTQYF. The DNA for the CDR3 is TGCGCCAGCAGCCAAGACTCCCAAAACGGAAAGACCCAGTACTTC.

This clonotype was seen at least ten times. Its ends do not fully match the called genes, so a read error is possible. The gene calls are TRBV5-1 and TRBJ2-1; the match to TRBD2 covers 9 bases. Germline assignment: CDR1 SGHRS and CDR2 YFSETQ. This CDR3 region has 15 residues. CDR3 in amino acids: CASSSTSGSYNEQFF. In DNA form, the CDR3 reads TGTGCCAGCAGCTCTACTAGCGGGTCCTACAATGAGCAGTTCTTC.

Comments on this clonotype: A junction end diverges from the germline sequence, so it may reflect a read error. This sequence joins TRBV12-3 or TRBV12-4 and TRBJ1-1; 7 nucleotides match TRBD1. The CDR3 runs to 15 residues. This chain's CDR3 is CATGPAGGGGTEAYF. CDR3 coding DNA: TGTGCCACCGGGCCCGCAGGGGGTGGTGGCACTGAAGCTTACTTT.

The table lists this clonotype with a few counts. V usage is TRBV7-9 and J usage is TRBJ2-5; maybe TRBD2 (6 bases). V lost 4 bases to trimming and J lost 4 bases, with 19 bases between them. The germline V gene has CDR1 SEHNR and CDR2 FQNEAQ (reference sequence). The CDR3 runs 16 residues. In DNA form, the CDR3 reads TGTGCCAGCAGCTCCACCGGGACCCCGGGAGTAGAGACCCAGTACTTC. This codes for CASSSTGTPGVETQYF.

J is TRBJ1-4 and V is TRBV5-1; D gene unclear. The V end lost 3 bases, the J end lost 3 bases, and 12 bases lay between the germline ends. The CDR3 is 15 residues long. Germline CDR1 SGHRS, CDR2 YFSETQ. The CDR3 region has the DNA TGCGCCAGCAGCTACAACAAAGGCCCTAATGAAAAACTGTTTTTT. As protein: CASSYNKGPNEKLFF.

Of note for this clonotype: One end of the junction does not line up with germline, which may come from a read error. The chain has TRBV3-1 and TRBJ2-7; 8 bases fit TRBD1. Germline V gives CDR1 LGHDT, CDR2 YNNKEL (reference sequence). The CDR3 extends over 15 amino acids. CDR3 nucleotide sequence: TGTACCAGCAGCTCGCCGGGACAGGCCTCCTACGAGCAGTACTTC. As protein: CTSSSPGQASYEQYF.

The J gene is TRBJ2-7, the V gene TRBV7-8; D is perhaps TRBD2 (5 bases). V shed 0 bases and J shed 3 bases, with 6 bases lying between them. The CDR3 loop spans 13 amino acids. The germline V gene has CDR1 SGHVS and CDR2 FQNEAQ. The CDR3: CASSLAGVYEQYV. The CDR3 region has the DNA TGTGCCAGCAGCTTAGCGGGAGTCTACGAGCAGTACGTC.

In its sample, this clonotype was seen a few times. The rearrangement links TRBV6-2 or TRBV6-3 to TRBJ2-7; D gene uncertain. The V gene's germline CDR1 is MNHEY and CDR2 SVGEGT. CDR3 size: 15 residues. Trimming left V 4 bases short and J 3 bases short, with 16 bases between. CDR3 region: CASSSNRAAIYEQYV. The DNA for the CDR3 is TGTGCCAGCAGTTCCAACCGGGCAGCTATCTACGAGCAGTACGTC.

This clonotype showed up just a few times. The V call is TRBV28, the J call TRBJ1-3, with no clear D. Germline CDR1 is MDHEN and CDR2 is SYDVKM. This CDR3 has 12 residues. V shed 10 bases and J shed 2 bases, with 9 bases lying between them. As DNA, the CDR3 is TGTGCCACGGCATCAGCTGGAAACACCATATATTTT. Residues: CATASAGNTIYF.